The 9 T cell receptor beta chains listed next were all sequenced from one sample in a study of regulatory T cells in long-lasting Graves disease. Arm-PCR of CDR3 regions and iRepertoire HTBI primers were the basis on which TCR beta libraries were built. In TCRdb, the multiplex PCR reads were re-called with MiXCR into one record per CDR3 protein. Among 400,000 to 550,000 distinct CDR3 sequences listed, approximately 15% were seen once. Specified time point: newly diagnosed GD, antithyroid drugs for less than 3 months. Isolated PBMC RNA provided the starting material for the TCR library. This sample was shared with a second study, whose subject was T cells in Graves' hyperthyroidism and ophthalmopathy.

This material consisted of peripheral blood mononuclear cells (PBMCs), taken at new diagnosis, from a patient treated with antithyroid drugs. The source is a woman aged 25-40 years with Graves disease.

In nucleotides, the CDR3 is TGTGCCAGCAGCTTTATGGGGCTCACCGGGGAGCTGTTTTTT. Amino acids: CASSFMGLTGELFF. The chain carries TRBV11-2 and TRBJ2-2; a possible D gene is TRBD1 (5 bases). Trimming took 3 bases from V and 4 from J, leaving 9 bases between them. Germline CDR1 is SGHAT and CDR2 is FQNNGV. The CDR3 totals 14 residues.

This clonotype was seen only a few times. This chain uses TRBV24-1 with TRBJ2-1; D unresolved. The CDR3 extends over 16 amino acids. V gave up 3 bases and J gave up 4 bases, with 15 bases separating them. CDR1 and CDR2 from the germline V gene are KGHDR and SFDVKD. The CDR3 here is CATSDPRSSRYNEQFF. Written as DNA, the CDR3 is TGTGCCACCAGTGATCCGCGTAGTAGCCGGTACAATGAGCAGTTCTTC.

The gene calls are TRBV10-3 and TRBJ2-2; D is possibly TRBD1 (5 bases). V lost 10 bases and J 5 bases, leaving 17 bases between the germline ends. Germline assignment: CDR1 ENHRY and CDR2 SYGVKD. This CDR3 has 14 amino acids. CDR3 coding DNA: TGTGCCAGCCTAGGTGGGGCGCAGACCGGGGAGCTGTTTTTT. Protein sequence: CASLGGAQTGELFF.

This clonotype came up many times. This sequence joins TRBV11-2 and TRBJ1-2; possibly TRBD1 for D (5 bases). Deletions cut 6 bases from V and 4 bases from J, with 18 bases between. This CDR3 comprises 15 residues. The germline V gene encodes CDR1 SGHAT and CDR2 FQNNGV. The CDR3 here is CASRARDFPSYGYTF. The DNA of the CDR3 is TGTGCCAGCAGGGCCCGGGACTTCCCTTCCTATGGCTACACCTTC.

A few counts support this clonotype. The rearrangement joins TRBV10-3 to TRBJ2-2; 8 nucleotides line up with TRBD1. The V and J ends lost 6 bases and 2 bases, in that order; junction bases with no gene match: 5. This CDR3 has 15 residues. Germline V lookup: CDR1 ENHRY, CDR2 SYGVKD. DNA for the CDR3: TGTGCCATCAGCGCGGGACAGGCAAACACCGGGGAGCTGTTTTTT. This gives the protein CAISAGQANTGELFF.

This clonotype was detected many times. The chain is built from TRBV27 and TRBJ2-2; D is ambiguous. Germline CDR1 is MNHEY and CDR2 is SMNVEV (reference sequence). The V gene lost 4 bases and the J gene lost 3 bases, with 9 bases spanning the gap. The CDR3 consists of 14 residues. The CDR3 sequence is CASSSRADTGELFF. The CDR3 DNA reads as TGTGCCAGCAGTTCCCGGGCCGACACCGGGGAGCTGTTTTTT.

V gene TRBV9 combines with J gene TRBJ2-3; D unclear. CDR1 and CDR2 from the germline V gene are SGDLS and YYNGEE. V lost 0 bases and J 5 bases, leaving 7 bases between the germline ends. The CDR3 sequence is 13 residues long. In DNA form, the CDR3 reads TGTGCCAGCAGCGTAGAGGTGGGAGATACGCAGTATTTT. Encoded protein: CASSVEVGDTQYF.

Here the CDR3 DNA reads TGTGCCAGTAGTGTGGGGAAGAGAACTGAAGCTTTCTTT. This translates into CASSVGKRTEAFF. The chain carries TRBV19 and TRBJ1-1; D not resolved. Germline assignment: CDR1 LNHDA and CDR2 SQIVND (reference sequence). The CDR3 loop spans 13 amino acids. With 5 bases removed from V and 5 bases from J, the gap between germline ends came to 12 bases.

This clonotype has a handful of counts. The chain has TRBV7-9 and TRBJ2-7; the D gene is possibly TRBD1 (5 bases). V was pared by 5 bases and J by 0 bases, with 17 bases between. The germline V gene encodes CDR1 SEHNR and CDR2 FQNEAQ (reference sequence). This CDR3 comprises 16 residues. The CDR3 region has the DNA TGTGCCAGCAGCCCCTGGACATCCCTAAGCTCCTACGAGCAGTACTTC. Residues: CASSPWTSLSSYEQYF.